The next 4 T cell receptor beta chains were all read from a single sample in a study of post-analysis software for immune sequencing data. No antigen is known for these receptors. Incorporated into the TCR beta cDNA libraries were unique molecular identifiers, which served to reduce PCR and sequencing biases. TCRdb passed the PCR reads through MiXCR, listing each CDR3 protein once. The table shows 600,000 to 750,000 distinct CDR3 sequences, with 59% occurring only once. Study findings and constraints: Four to six TRBV segments were significantly more frequent in patients than in controls. TRBV5-6, TRBV5-1 and TRBV20-1 were among these segments.

Sequenced sample: blood. The receptor source for this set is a girl aged 2-10 years with multiple sclerosis.

The V and J genes are TRBV10-3 and TRBJ1-5; TRBD1 might be the D (5 bases). The CDR3 sequence is 12 residues long. With 10 bases removed from V and 7 bases from J, the gap between germline ends came to 14 bases. CDR1 is ENHRY and CDR2 is SYGVKD in the germline V gene. The CDR3 DNA sequence: TGTGCCAGCAGGGCCTGGGGACAGCCCCAGCATTTT. This gives the protein CASRAWGQPQHF.

V and J are TRBV12-3 or TRBV12-4 and TRBJ1-1; D ambiguous. The V end was cut by 1 base, the J end by 2 bases, with 8 bases between. This CDR3 contains 14 residues. CDR3: CASSLEHLNTEAFF. The CDR3 coding sequence is TGTGCCAGCAGTTTAGAGCACCTTAACACTGAAGCTTTCTTT.

The chain recombines TRBV29-1 with TRBJ1-1; D is uncertain. Trimming removed 5 bases at V and 0 bases at J, with 10 bases between. The CDR3 is 13 residues long. Germline CDR1 SQVTM, CDR2 ANQGSEA. CDR3 residues: CSVLRVLNTEAFF. The CDR3 DNA reads as TGCAGCGTTCTGAGGGTGCTGAACACTGAAGCTTTCTTT. The entire variable domain, with the rest obtained from reference TRBV29-1 and TRBJ1-1, is as follows: SAVISQKPSRDICQRGTSLTIQCQVDSQVTMMFWYRQQPGQSLTLIATANQGSEATYESGFVIDKFPISRPNLTFSTLTVSNMSPEDSSIYLCSVLRVLNTEAFFGQGTRLTVV.

This chain's CDR3 is CASSSNLLAGETHNEQFF. DNA of the CDR3: TGTGCCAGCAGCTCAAACTTACTAGCGGGAGAAACCCACAATGAGCAGTTCTTC. The chain carries TRBV7-3 and TRBJ2-1; 11 nucleotides match TRBD2. The V gene's germline CDR1 is SGHTA and CDR2 FQGTGA. V shed 4 bases and J 5 bases; nucleotides not matched to a gene: 13. CDR3 size: 18 residues.